These 2 T cell receptor beta chains came from one sample sequenced in a study of T cells in Graves' hyperthyroidism and ophthalmopathy. It was RNA transcripts that yielded the amplified TCR beta CDR3 regions. The HTBI primer set drove a first-round RT-PCR of the TCR CDR3. A single record per CDR3 protein comes from TCRdb applying MiXCR to the multiplex PCR reads. Among roughly 650,000 distinct CDR3 sequences listed, approximately 16% were seen once. The sample was blood. These receptors all stem from a middle-aged woman with Graves' ophthalmopathy.

This clonotype came up a few times. V usage is TRBV28 and J usage is TRBJ1-5, with 10 bases aligning to TRBD1. CDR1 is MDHEN, CDR2 SYDVKM, per germline. Trimming cost V 4 bases and J 4 bases; bases outside gene matches: 4. The CDR3 consists of 15 residues. CDR3 nucleotides: TGTGCCAGCAGTTCACCGGGACAGGGGAATCAGCCCCAGCATTTT. Its protein product is CASSSPGQGNQPQHF.

The CDR3 bases are TGTGCCAGCAGCCAAGCGGGAGAGAGCTCCTACAATGAGCAGTTCTTC. Translated: CASSQAGESSYNEQFF. This chain links TRBV3-1 with TRBJ2-1; a weak D match, TRBD2 (6 bases). This CDR3 contains 16 residues. V gave up 1 base and J gave up 0 bases, with 10 bases separating them. Germline loops: CDR1 LGHDT, CDR2 YNNKEL (reference sequence).